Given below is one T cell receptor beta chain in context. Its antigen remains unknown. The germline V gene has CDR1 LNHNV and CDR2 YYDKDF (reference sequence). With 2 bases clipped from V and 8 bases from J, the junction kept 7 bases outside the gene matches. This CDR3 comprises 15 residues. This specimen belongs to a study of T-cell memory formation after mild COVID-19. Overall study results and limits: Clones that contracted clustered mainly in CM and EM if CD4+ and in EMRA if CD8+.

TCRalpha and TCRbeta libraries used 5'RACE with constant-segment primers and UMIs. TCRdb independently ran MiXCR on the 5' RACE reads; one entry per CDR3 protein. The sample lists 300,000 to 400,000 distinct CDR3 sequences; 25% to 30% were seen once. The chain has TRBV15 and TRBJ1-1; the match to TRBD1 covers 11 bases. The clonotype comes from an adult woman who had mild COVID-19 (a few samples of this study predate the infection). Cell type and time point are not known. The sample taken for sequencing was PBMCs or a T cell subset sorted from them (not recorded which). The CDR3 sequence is CATSRLGTGGWEAFF. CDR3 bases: TGTGCCACCAGCAGACTGGGGACAGGGGGATGGGAAGCTTTCTTT. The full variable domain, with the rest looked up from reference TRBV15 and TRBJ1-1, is DAMVIQNPRYQVTQFGKPVTLSCSQTLNHNVMYWYQQKSSQAPKLLFHYYDKDFNNEADTPDNFQSRRPNTSFCFLDIRSPGLGDTAMYLCATSRLGTGGWEAFFGQGTRLTVV.